This T cell receptor beta chain is drawn from a study of blood T cell repertoires in COVID-19. Overall study context: T cells, B-cell-depleted T cells, or PBMCs supplied cDNA or gDNA.

The CDR3 has 14 amino acids. V lost 3 bases and J lost 0, with 9 bases in between. Germline CDR1 reads DFQATT; CDR2 reads SNEGSKA (reference sequence). This study enrolled people aged roughly 18 to 100 from about two dozen US geographic areas. Clinical history as reported by participants underpinned cohort assignment. Study processing details: Amplified reference gene primers provided the basis for estimating nucleated cell counts. The repertoire was sequenced with immunoSEQ multiplex PCR; TCRdb's copy has only in-frame clones and lacks some. V and J calls and clone size are copied from that table; D and trimming were computed from the DNA. This sample carries roughly 300,000 clones, around 90% of them seen once, and the ten largest clones take about 2.1%.

The rearrangement uses TRBV20-1 and TRBJ2-1, with D perhaps matching TRBD2 (6 bases). The source is a middle-aged woman with acute COVID-19. The specimen sequenced was PBMCs or T cells enriched from blood (not recorded which). The CDR3 loop is CSASYGSSYNEQFF. CDR3 sequence (DNA): TGCAGTGCTAGTTACGGGAGCTCCTACAATGAGCAGTTCTTC.